This T cell receptor beta chain was sequenced for a study of T cell clusters in autoimmune cytopenias. The CDR3 has 13 amino acids. Germline V gene data show CDR1 as LNHDA and CDR2 as SQIVND (reference sequence). This clonotype is labeled medium-sized based on frequency. Each sample's input was 250 ng genomic DNA, some 38,000 genome equivalents. TRB rearrangements were amplified by touch-down multiplex PCR with mixed TRB-A/B primers. Each CDR3 protein gets one entry in TCRdb, which reprocessed the multiplex PCR reads and gives no DNA. The listing contains roughly 6,200 distinct CDR3 sequences. This sample was also put to use in a study of T cell repertoires in aging, cancer and after chemotherapy. From that second work: Donor ages fell into six groups from 30 or younger up to 70 or older. In cancer patients, declining TCR diversity with age involved lost richness and lost evenness. Median generation probability rose over the chemotherapy interval in each cancer cohort, suggesting rebound thymic output.

The TCR was taken from a human donor in good health. Sequenced: peripheral blood. The chain combines TRBV19 with TRBJ2-7; TCRdb's assignment of TRBD1 cannot be checked, as there is no DNA. The CDR3: CASSLTGSYEQYF.